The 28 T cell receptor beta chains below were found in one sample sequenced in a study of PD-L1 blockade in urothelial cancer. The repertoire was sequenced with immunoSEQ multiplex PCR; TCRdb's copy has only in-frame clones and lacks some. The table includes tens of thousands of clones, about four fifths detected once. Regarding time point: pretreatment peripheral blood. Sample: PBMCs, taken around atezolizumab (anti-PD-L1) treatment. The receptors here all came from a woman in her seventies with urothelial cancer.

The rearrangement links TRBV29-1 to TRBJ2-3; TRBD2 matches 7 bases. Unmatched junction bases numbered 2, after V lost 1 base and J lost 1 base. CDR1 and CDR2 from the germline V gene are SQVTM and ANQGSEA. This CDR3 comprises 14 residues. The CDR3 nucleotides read TGCAGCGTTGAAGGCGGGAGTGGCACAGATACGCAGTATTTT. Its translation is CSVEGGSGTDTQYF.

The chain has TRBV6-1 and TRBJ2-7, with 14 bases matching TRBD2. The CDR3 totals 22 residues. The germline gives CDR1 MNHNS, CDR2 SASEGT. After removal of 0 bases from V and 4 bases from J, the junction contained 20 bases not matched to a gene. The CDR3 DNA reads TGTGCCAGCAGTGAAGCGTATCGGCCGGGACTAGCGGGAGTGGGGGGAATATACGAGCAGTACTTC. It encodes CASSEAYRPGLAGVGGIYEQYF.

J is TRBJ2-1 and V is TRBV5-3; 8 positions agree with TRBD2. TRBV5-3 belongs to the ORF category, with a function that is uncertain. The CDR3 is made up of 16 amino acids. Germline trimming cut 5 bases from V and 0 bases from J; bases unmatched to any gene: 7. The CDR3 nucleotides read TGTGCCAGAAGAAAACTAGCGGAAGACTCCTACAATGAGCAGTTCTTC. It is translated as CARRKLAEDSYNEQFF.

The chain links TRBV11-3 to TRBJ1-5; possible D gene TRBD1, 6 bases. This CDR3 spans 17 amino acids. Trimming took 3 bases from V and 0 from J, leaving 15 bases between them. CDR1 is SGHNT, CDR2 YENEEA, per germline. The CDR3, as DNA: TGTGCCAGCAGCTTTGAAAGGGGGGGTTATAGCAATCAGCCCCAGCATTTT. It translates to CASSFERGGYSNQPQHF.

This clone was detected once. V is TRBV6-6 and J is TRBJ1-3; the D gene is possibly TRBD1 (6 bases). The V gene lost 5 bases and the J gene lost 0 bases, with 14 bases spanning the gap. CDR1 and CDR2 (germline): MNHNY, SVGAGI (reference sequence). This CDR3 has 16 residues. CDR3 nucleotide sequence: TGTGCCAGCAGTCCCGGACAGCCGATCTCTGGAAACACCATATATTTT. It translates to CASSPGQPISGNTIYF.

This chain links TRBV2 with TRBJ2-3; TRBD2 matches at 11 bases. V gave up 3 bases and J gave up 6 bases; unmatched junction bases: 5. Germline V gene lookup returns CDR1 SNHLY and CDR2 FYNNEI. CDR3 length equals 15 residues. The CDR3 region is CASSDIAGGPDTQYF. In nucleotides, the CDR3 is TGTGCCAGCAGTGACATAGCGGGGGGGCCCGATACGCAGTATTTT.

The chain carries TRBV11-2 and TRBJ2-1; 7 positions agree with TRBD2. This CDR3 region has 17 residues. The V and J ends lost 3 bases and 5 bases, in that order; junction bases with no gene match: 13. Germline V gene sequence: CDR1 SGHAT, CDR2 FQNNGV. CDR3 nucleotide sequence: TGTGCCAGCAGCTTTCTTTACGTTCTAGCGGCCAACAATGAGCAGTTCTTC. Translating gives CASSFLYVLAANNEQFF.

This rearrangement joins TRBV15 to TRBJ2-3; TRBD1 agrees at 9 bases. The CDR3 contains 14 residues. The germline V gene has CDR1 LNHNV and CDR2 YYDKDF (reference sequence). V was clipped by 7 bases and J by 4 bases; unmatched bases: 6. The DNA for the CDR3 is TGTGCCACCAAAGGGGACAGGGTGTCAGATACGCAGTATTTT. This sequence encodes CATKGDRVSDTQYF.

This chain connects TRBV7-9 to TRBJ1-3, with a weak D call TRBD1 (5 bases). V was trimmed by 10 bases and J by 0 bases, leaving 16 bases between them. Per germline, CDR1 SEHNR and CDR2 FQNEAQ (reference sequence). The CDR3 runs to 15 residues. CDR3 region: CATQAPTLSGNTIYF. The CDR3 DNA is TGTGCCACACAGGCTCCCACTCTCTCTGGAAACACCATATATTTT.

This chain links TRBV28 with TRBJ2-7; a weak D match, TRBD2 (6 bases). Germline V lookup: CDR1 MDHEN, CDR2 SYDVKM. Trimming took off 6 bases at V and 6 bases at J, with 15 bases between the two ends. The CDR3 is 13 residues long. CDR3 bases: TGTGCCAGCAGCATGGGAGGACTCCCCGAGCAGTACTTC. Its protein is CASSMGGLPEQYF.

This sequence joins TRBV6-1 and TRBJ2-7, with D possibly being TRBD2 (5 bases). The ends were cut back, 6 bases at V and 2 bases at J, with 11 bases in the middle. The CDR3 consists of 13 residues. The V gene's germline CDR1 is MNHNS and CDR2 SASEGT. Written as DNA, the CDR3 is TGTGCCAGCAGGGTCAGCGGAGCCTACGAGCAGTACTTC. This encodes CASRVSGAYEQYF.

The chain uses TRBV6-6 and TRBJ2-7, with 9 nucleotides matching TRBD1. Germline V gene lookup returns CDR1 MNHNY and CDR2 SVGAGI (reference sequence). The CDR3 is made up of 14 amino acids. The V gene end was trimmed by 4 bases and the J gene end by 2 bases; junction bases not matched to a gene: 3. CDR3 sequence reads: CASSSGQGTYEQYF. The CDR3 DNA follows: TGTGCCAGCAGTTCCGGACAGGGGACCTACGAGCAGTACTTC.

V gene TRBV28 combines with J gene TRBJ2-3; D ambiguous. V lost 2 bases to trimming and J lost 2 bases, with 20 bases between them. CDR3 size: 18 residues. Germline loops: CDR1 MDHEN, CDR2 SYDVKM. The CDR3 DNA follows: TGTGCCAGCAGTTTAGATCTTCTTGGGCCAGGCGTCACAGATACGCAGTATTTT. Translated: CASSLDLLGPGVTDTQYF.

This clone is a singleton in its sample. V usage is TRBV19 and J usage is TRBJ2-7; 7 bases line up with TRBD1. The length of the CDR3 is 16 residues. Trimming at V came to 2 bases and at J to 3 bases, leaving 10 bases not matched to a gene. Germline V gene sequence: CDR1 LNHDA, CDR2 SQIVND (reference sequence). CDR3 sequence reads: CASSITGRQGFYEQYF. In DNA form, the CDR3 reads TGTGCCAGTAGTATAACGGGGAGACAGGGCTTCTACGAGCAGTACTTC.

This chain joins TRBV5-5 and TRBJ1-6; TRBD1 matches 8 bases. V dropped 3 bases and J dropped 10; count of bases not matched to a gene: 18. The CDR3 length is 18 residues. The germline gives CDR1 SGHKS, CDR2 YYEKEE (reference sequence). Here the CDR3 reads CASSYPDTGTGYSSPLHF. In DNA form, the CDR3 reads TGTGCCAGCAGCTACCCAGATACCGGGACAGGCTATAGCTCACCCCTCCACTTT.

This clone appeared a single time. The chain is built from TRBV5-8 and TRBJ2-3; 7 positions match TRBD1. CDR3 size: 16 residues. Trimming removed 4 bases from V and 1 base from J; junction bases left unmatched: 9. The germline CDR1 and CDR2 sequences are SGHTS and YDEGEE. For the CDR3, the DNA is TGTGCCAGCAGCCCCACGACAGGGCGAGGCACAGATACGCAGTATTTT. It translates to CASSPTTGRGTDTQYF.

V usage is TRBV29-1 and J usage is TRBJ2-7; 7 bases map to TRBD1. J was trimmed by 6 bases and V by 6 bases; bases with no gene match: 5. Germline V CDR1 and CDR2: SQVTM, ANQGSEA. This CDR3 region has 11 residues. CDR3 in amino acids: CSVGQEGEQYF. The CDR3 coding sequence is TGCAGCGTCGGACAGGAAGGCGAGCAGTACTTC.

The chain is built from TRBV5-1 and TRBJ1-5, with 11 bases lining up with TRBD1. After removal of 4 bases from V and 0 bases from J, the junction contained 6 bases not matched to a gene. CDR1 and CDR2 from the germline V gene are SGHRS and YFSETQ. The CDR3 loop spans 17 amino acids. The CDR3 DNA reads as TGCGCCAGCAGCGGGCCGGGACAGGGGGATAGCAATCAGCCCCAGCATTTT. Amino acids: CASSGPGQGDSNQPQHF. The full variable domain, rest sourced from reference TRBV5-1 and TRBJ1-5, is KAGVTQTPRYLIKTRGQQVTLSCSPISGHRSVSWYQQTPGQGLQFLFEYFSETQRNKGNFPGRFSGRQFSNSRSEMNVSTLELGDSALYLCASSGPGQGDSNQPQHFGDGTRLSIL.

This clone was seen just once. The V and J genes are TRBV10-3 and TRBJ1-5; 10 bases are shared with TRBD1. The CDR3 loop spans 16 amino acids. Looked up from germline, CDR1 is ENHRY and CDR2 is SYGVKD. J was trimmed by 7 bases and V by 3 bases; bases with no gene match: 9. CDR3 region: CAISDQPGQGTQPQHF. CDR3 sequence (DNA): TGTGCCATCAGTGATCAACCGGGACAGGGGACCCAGCCCCAGCATTTT.

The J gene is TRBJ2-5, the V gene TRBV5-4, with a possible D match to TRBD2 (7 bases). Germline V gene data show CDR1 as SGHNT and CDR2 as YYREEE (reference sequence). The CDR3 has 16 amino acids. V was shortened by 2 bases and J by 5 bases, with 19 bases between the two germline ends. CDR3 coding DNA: TGTGCCAGCAGCTTTAGGTCTGGGGGGCGGGGGGAGACCCAGTACTTC. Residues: CASSFRSGGRGETQYF.

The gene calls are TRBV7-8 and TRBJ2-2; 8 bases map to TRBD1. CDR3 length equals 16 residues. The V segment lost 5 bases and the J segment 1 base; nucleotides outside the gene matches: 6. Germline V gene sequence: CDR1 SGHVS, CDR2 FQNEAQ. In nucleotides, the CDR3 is TGTGCCAGCAGCCCTTGGACAGGGAAGAACACCGGGGAGCTGTTTTTT. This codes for CASSPWTGKNTGELFF. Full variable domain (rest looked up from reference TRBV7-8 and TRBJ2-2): GAGVSQSPRYKVAKRGQDVALRCDPISGHVSLFWYQQALGQGPEFLTYFQNEAQLDKSGLPSDRFFAERPEGSVSTLKIQRTQQEDSAVYLCASSPWTGKNTGELFFGEGSRLTVL.

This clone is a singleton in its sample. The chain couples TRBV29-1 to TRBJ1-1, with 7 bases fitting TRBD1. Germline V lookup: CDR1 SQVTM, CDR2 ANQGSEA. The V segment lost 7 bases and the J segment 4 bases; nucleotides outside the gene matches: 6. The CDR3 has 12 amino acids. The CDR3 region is CSAFSGGTEAFF. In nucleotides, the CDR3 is TGCAGCGCATTTTCAGGGGGCACTGAAGCTTTCTTT.

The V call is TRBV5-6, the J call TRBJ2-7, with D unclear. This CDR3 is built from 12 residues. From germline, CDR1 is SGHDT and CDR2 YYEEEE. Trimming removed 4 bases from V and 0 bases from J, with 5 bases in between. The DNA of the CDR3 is TGTGCCAGCAGCCTATACTCCTACGAGCAGTACTTC. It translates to CASSLYSYEQYF. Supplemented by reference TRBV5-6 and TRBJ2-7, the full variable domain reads DAGVTQSPTHLIKTRGQQVTLRCSPKSGHDTVSWYQQALGQGPQFIFQYYEEEERQRGNFPDRFSGHQFPNYSSELNVNALLLGDSALYLCASSLYSYEQYFGPGTRLTVT.

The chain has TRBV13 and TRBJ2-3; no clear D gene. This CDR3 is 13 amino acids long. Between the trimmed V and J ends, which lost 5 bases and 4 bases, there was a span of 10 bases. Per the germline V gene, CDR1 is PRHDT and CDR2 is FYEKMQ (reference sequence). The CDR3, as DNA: TGTGCCAGCAGCCTAAAGGCGGCAGATACGCAGTATTTT. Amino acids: CASSLKAADTQYF.

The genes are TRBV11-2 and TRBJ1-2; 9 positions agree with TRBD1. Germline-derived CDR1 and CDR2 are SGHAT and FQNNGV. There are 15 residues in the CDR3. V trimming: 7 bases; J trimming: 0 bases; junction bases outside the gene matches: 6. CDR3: CASTPRQGANYGYTF. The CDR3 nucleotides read TGTGCCAGCACACCAAGACAGGGGGCTAACTATGGCTACACCTTC.

The CDR3 reads CASSNRGRSPLHF. The DNA of the CDR3 is TGTGCCAGCAGCAACAGGGGGCGATCACCCCTCCACTTT. The chain carries TRBV6-5 and TRBJ1-6, with TRBD1 matching 9 bases. This CDR3 has 13 amino acids. The germline CDR1 and CDR2 sequences are MNHEY and SVGAGI. V was pared by 6 bases and J by 10 bases, with 4 bases of the junction left unmatched.

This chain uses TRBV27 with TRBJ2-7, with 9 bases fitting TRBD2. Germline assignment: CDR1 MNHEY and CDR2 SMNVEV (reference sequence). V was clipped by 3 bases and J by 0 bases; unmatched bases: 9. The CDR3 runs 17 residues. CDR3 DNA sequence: TGTGCCAGCAGTTTTGGGGCGGGAGGGCTGAGCTCCTACGAGCAGTACTTC. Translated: CASSFGAGGLSSYEQYF.

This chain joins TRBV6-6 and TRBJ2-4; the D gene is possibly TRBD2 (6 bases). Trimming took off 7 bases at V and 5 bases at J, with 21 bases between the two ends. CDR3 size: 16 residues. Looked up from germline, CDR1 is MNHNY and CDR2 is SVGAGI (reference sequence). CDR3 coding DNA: TGTGCCAGCACAAGGGCCTCAGGAGGGGTCGAAAACATTCAGTACTTC. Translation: CASTRASGGVENIQYF.